The rows below give T cell receptor beta chains drawn from one sample of a study of cytomegalovirus exposure and HLA in healthy donors. Profiling relied on immunoSEQ multiplex PCR, and the TCRdb table lists in-frame clones only, not all of them. The sample includes approximately 38,000 clones. Sequenced material: PBMCs. The receptors originated from a man aged 30 to 39 in good health and CMV-seronegative. Each CDR3 is given with its conserved first and last residue. D genes are given only for firm matches. A row's size may be missing; if present it is once, few, many or a size class.

abundance	d_gene	j_gene	v_gene	CDR3aa	CDR3nt
.	TRBD1	TRBJ2-1	TRBV7-2	CASSRDLHRGNEQFF	TGTGCCAGCAGCCGTGACCTACACAGGGGAAATGAGCAGTTCTTC
.	.	TRBJ1-6	TRBV2	CASSEGQGHSPLHF	TGTGCCAGCAGTGAAGGTCAGGGGCACTCACCCCTCCACTTT
.	TRBD1	TRBJ2-7	TRBV15	CATSRGGDRAFF	TGTGCCACCAGCAGAGGAGGGGACAGGGCCTTCTTC
.	TRBD2	TRBJ2-5	TRBV6-5	CASSPLAGGAQYF	TGTGCCAGCAGCCCTCTAGCGGGAGGGGCCCAGTACTTC
.	.	TRBJ2-3	TRBV19	CASSGPRGRATDTQYF	TGTGCCAGTTCGGGTCCAAGGGGAAGGGCCACAGATACGCAGTATTTT
.	TRBD2	TRBJ2-3	TRBV7-3	CASSPRETSGITDTQYF	TGTGCCAGCAGCCCCCGCGAGACTAGCGGGATCACAGATACGCAGTATTTT
.	.	TRBJ2-2	TRBV7-6	CASSLGHGNTGELFF	TGTGCCAGCAGCCTGGGCCACGGAAACACCGGGGAGCTGTTTTTT
.	.	TRBJ2-3	TRBV5-1	CASVGAGDTQYF	TGCGCCAGCGTGGGGGCGGGAGATACGCAGTATTTT
.	.	TRBJ2-7	TRBV7-2	CASSLERANEQYF	TGTGCCAGCAGCTTAGAGCGGGCAAACGAGCAGTACTTC
.	TRBD2	TRBJ2-5	TRBV5-6	CASSRGTSGQETQYF	TGTGCCAGCAGTCGCGGGACTAGCGGTCAAGAGACCCAGTACTTC
.	TRBD2	TRBJ2-1	TRBV30	CAWSAYSWTSGTSYNEQFF	TGTGCCTGGAGTGCATATTCCTGGACTAGCGGGACCTCCTACAATGAGCAGTTCTTC
.	TRBD2	TRBJ2-1	TRBV5-1	CASSAYWGREGLYNEQFF	TGCGCCAGCAGCGCCTACTGGGGGCGGGAGGGCCTGTACAATGAGCAGTTCTTC
.	.	TRBJ2-3	TRBV15	CATSRDQEIDTQYF	TGTGCCACCAGCAGAGATCAGGAAATAGATACGCAGTATTTT
.	.	TRBJ2-7	TRBV5-1	CASSPGESYTPHEQYF	TGCGCCAGCAGCCCCGGGGAGTCTTACACACCTCATGAGCAGTACTTC
.	TRBD1	TRBJ2-1	TRBV9	CASSVSPRGQVYNEQFF	TGTGCCAGCAGCGTAAGCCCCCGGGGACAGGTCTACAATGAGCAGTTCTTC
.	TRBD2	TRBJ2-3	TRBV6-4	CASSEGLAGGADTQYF	TGTGCCAGCAGTGAGGGGCTAGCGGGAGGGGCCGATACGCAGTATTTT
.	TRBD2	TRBJ2-3	TRBV4-3	CASSQDRLAGRDTQYF	TGCGCCAGCAGCCAAGATCGACTAGCGGGACGAGATACGCAGTATTTT
.	TRBD1	TRBJ1-6	TRBV10-2	CASSETGGAGSYNSPLHF	TGCGCCAGCAGTGAAACAGGGGGCGCGGGCTCCTATAATTCACCCCTCCACTTT
.	.	TRBJ1-2	TRBV10-2	CASSESGGANYGYTF	TGCGCCAGCAGTGAGTCGGGGGGAGCTAACTATGGCTACACCTTC
.	TRBD1	TRBJ2-2	TRBV18	CASSFAGTGGTGELFF	TGTGCCAGCTCGTTTGCGGGGACAGGCGGAACTGGGGAGCTGTTTTTT
.	.	TRBJ2-7	TRBV29-1	CSAGGGRGGYEQYF	TGCAGCGCTGGTGGTGGAAGGGGTGGGTACGAGCAGTACTTC
.	.	TRBJ2-1	TRBV18	CASSPSGGGYNEQFF	TGTGCCAGCTCACCATCCGGAGGCGGTTACAATGAGCAGTTCTTC
.	.	TRBJ2-7	TRBV7-9	CASSLNQGTYEQYF	TGTGCCAGCAGCTTAAATCAGGGGACCTACGAGCAGTACTTC
.	.	TRBJ1-6	TRBV5-1	CASSLGEITEDNNSPLHF	TGCGCCAGCAGCTTAGGGGAAATAACAGAGGACAATAATTCACCCCTCCACTTT
.	TRBD1	TRBJ2-1	TRBV29-1	CSGGQASGEQFF	TGCAGCGGAGGACAGGCTTCAGGGGAGCAGTTCTTC
.	TRBD2	TRBJ2-5	TRBV9	CASSDHPGLAETQYF	TGTGCCAGCAGCGATCATCCGGGACTAGCGGAGACCCAGTACTTC
.	.	TRBJ1-1	TRBV5-1	CASSLTGNTEAFF	TGCGCCAGCAGCTTGACAGGGAACACTGAAGCTTTCTTT
.	TRBD1	TRBJ2-2	TRBV30	CAWSTPLGGQPNTGELFF	TGTGCCTGGAGTACCCCGCTAGGGGGACAGCCTAACACCGGGGAGCTGTTTTTT
.	TRBD1	TRBJ2-7	TRBV29-1	CSVEGQGYEQYF	TGCAGCGTTGAGGGACAGGGCTACGAGCAGTACTTC
.	.	TRBJ2-7	TRBV20-1	CSAMRYEQYF	TGCAGTGCTATGCGCTACGAGCAGTACTTC
.	TRBD2	TRBJ2-7	TRBV15	CATSPGGDYEQYF	TGTGCCACCAGCCCGGGAGGAGACTACGAGCAGTACTTC
.	TRBD1	TRBJ2-5	TRBV27	CASRLHPRGQQETQYF	TGTGCCAGCAGGCTTCATCCGAGGGGGCAACAAGAGACCCAGTACTTC
.	TRBD2	TRBJ2-1	TRBV7-2	CASSTRTSGLGGNEQFF	TGTGCCAGCAGCACCCGGACTAGCGGGCTAGGGGGGAATGAGCAGTTCTTC
.	TRBD2	TRBJ2-3	TRBV5-4	CASSGGRSGGTDTQYF	TGTGCCAGCAGCGGCGGGAGATCGGGAGGGACAGATACGCAGTATTTT
medium-sized	TRBD2	TRBJ2-2	TRBV4-3	CASSQDRVAGAGELFF	TGCGCCAGCAGCCAAGATCGGGTAGCGGGAGCCGGGGAGCTGTTTTTT
.	TRBD2	TRBJ2-1	TRBV19	CASRGGGLSYNEQFF	TGTGCCAGTAGGGGCGGGGGACTCTCCTACAATGAGCAGTTCTTC
.	TRBD1	TRBJ1-1	TRBV6-6	CASRQGPNTEAFF	TGTGCCAGCAGACAGGGGCCGAACACTGAAGCTTTCTTT
.	.	TRBJ1-1	TRBV6-5	CASSYGRGDTEAFF	TGTGCCAGCAGTTACGGCCGGGGGGACACTGAAGCTTTCTTT
.	.	TRBJ2-5	TRBV6-5	CASSYSEGVTQYF	TGTGCCAGCAGTTACTCTGAGGGAGTTACCCAGTACTTC
.	TRBD2	TRBJ2-7	TRBV5-1	CASTKREGGPYEQYF	TGCGCCAGCACCAAGCGGGAGGGCGGACCCTACGAGCAGTACTTC
.	TRBD2	TRBJ2-3	TRBV4-2	CASSQASGGDTDTQYF	TGTGCCAGCAGCCAAGCCAGCGGGGGCGACACAGATACGCAGTATTTT
.	TRBD2	TRBJ2-7	TRBV4-3	CASSQDSGREHEQYF	TGCGCCAGCAGCCAAGATTCTGGGCGGGAGCACGAGCAGTACTTC
.	.	TRBJ1-5	TRBV19	CASSLSGRANQPQHF	TGTGCCAGTAGTCTATCCGGGAGAGCCAATCAGCCCCAGCATTTT
.	.	TRBJ1-2	TRBV6-1	CASSEENGYGYTF	TGTGCCAGCAGTGAAGAAAACGGTTATGGCTACACCTTC
.	TRBD2	TRBJ2-2	TRBV7-6	CASSRGLANANTGELFF	TGTGCCAGCAGCCGCGGACTAGCGAACGCGAACACCGGGGAGCTGTTTTTT
.	TRBD1	TRBJ2-2	TRBV19	CASSPRTGFTGELFF	TGTGCCAGTAGTCCCCGGACAGGTTTTACCGGGGAGCTGTTTTTT
.	.	TRBJ1-2	TRBV6-5	CASSYSGQDGYTF	TGTGCCAGCAGTTACTCGGGGCAGGATGGCTACACCTTC
.	.	TRBJ2-7	TRBV4-1	CASSQVSQGNEQYF	TGCGCCAGCAGCCAAGTTTCCCAGGGGAACGAGCAGTACTTC
.	TRBD2	TRBJ2-1	TRBV4-3	CASSRTSGGSYNEQFF	TGCGCCAGCAGCCGGACTAGCGGAGGCTCCTACAATGAGCAGTTCTTC
.	TRBD2	TRBJ2-5	TRBV2	CASRETGLVIETQYF	TGTGCCAGCAGGGAAACGGGACTAGTGATAGAGACCCAGTACTTC
.	TRBD2	TRBJ2-3	TRBV7-2	CASSWTSGLTDTQYF	TGTGCCAGCTCCTGGACTAGCGGGCTCACAGATACGCAGTATTTT
.	.	TRBJ2-7	TRBV6-5	CASSSPGSFYEQYF	TGTGCCAGCAGTTCTCCCGGGTCCTTCTACGAGCAGTACTTC
.	.	TRBJ2-5	TRBV15	CATSRRGGQETQYF	TGTGCCACCAGTAGAAGGGGAGGCCAAGAGACCCAGTACTTC
.	.	TRBJ1-1	TRBV7-9	CASSLVSRADTEAFF	TGTGCCAGCAGCTTAGTATCCAGGGCGGACACTGAAGCTTTCTTT